The sequence of this T cell receptor (beta chain) was determined in a study of T-cell memory formation after mild COVID-19. Background on the study: For the most part, TCR clusters were specific to one donor.

Using constant-segment primers, 5'RACE produced TCR alpha and TCR beta cDNA libraries carrying sample barcodes and UMIs. TCRdb processed the 5' RACE reads anew with MiXCR; each CDR3 protein has one entry. The repertoire consists of about 360,000 distinct CDR3 sequences, with around an eighth occurring once and the leading ten covering roughly a fifth. CDR3 length equals 15 residues. Germline V CDR1 and CDR2: LGHNA, YNFKEQ. The V end lost 0 bases, the J end lost 7 bases, and 12 bases lay between the germline ends. Sequencing was done on a sample of PBMCs or a T cell subset sorted from them (not recorded which). The TCR originated in a man younger than 35 who had mild COVID-19 (a few samples of this study predate the infection). Cell type and time point are not known. This chain links TRBV4-2 with TRBJ2-2; unclear D gene. The CDR3 sequence: CASSQDYVFDGELFF. CDR3 nucleotides: TGTGCCAGCAGCCAAGATTATGTTTTCGACGGGGAGCTGTTTTTT.